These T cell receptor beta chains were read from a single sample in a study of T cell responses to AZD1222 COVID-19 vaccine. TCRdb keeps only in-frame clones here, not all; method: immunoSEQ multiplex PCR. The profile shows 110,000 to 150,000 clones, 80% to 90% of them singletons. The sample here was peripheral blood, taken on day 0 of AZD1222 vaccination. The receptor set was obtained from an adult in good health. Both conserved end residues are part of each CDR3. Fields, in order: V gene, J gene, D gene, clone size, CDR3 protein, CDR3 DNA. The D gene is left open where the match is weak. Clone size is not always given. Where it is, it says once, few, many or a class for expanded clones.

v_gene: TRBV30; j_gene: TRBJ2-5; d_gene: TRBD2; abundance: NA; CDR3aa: CAWSLLAGRETQYF; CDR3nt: TGTGCCTGGAGCCTACTAGCGGGGCGAGAGACCCAGTACTTC
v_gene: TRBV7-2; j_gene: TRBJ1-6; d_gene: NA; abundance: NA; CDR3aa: CASSLVGTGINSPLHF; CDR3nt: TGTGCCAGCAGCTTAGTCGGGACGGGAATTAATTCACCCCTCCACTTT
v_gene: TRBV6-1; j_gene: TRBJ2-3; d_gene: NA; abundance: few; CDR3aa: CASSEGIVYRRSTDTQYF; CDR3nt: TGTGCCAGCAGTGAAGGGATAGTTTACAGGAGGAGCACAGATACGCAGTATTTT
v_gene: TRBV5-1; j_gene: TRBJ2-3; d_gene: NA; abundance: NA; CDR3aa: CASSLGQSTDTQYF; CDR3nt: TGCGCCAGCAGCTTGGGGCAGAGCACAGATACGCAGTATTTT
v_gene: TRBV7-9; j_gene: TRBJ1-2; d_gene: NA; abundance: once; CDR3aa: CASSFGGRTSGGYTF; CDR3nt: TGTGCCAGCAGCTTTGGGGGGCGCACGAGCGGTGGCTACACCTTC
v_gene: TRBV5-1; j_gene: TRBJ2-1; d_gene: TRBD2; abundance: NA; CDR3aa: CASSPYGTSGYNEQFF; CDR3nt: TGCGCCAGCAGCCCCTACGGGACTAGCGGATACAATGAGCAGTTCTTC
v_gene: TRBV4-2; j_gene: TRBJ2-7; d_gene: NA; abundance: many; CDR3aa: CASSSTSYEQYF; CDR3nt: TGTGCCAGCAGCTCCACCTCCTACGAGCAGTACTTC
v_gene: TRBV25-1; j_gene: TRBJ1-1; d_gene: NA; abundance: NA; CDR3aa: CASSPRTRGTFF; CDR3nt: TGTGCCAGCAGTCCCCGGACAAGGGGGACTTTCTTT
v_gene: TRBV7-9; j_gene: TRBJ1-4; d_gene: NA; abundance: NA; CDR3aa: CASRFGATNEKLFF; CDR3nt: TGTGCCAGCAGATTTGGGGCAACTAATGAAAAACTGTTTTTT
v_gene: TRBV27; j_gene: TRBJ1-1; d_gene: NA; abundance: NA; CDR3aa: CASRLGNEAFF; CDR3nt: TGTGCCAGCAGATTAGGGAATGAAGCTTTCTTT
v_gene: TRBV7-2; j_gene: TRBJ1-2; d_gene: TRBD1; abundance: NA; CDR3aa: CASSLAGQGARPYGYTF; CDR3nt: TGTGCCAGCAGCTTAGCGGGACAGGGGGCGCGGCCCTATGGCTACACCTTC
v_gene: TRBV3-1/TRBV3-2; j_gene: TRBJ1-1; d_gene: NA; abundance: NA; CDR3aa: CASSQEKMRGNTEAFF; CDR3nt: TGTGCCAGCAGCCAAGAAAAAATGAGAGGCAATACTGAAGCTTTCTTT
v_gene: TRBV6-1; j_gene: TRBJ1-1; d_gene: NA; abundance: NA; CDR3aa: CASSEVRNTEAFF; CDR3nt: TGTGCCAGCAGTGAAGTCCGAAACACTGAAGCTTTCTTT
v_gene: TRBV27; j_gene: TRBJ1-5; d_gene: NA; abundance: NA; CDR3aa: CASSFTNQPQHF; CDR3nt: TGTGCCAGCAGTTTTACGAATCAGCCCCAGCATTTT
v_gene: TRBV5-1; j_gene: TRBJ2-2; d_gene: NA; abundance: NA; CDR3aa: CASSPGTTNTGELFF; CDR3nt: TGCGCCAGCAGCCCGGGGACAACGAACACCGGGGAGCTGTTTTTT
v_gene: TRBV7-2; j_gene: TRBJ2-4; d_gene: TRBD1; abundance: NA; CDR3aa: CASGPGQWENIQYF; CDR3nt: TGTGCCAGCGGACCGGGACAGTGGGAAAACATTCAGTACTTC
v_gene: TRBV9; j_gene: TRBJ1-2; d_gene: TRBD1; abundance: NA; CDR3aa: CASSAGGNYGYTF; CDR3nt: TGTGCCAGCAGCGCAGGGGGGAACTATGGCTACACCTTC
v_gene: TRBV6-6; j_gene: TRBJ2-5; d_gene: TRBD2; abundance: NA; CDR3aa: CASRGGGEETQYF; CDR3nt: TGTGCCAGCAGAGGCGGGGGGGAAGAGACCCAGTACTTC
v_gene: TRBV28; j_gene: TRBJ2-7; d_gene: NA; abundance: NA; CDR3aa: CASSSLFTGGGDEQYF; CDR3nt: TGTGCCAGCAGTTCCCTCTTTACAGGTGGGGGCGACGAGCAGTACTTC
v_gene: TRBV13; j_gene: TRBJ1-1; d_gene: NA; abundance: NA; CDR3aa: CASSTNRRNTEAFF; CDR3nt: TGTGCCAGCAGCACGAACAGACGGAACACTGAAGCTTTCTTT
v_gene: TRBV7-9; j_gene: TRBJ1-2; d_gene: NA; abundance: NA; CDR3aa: CASSYGQPSYTF; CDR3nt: TGTGCCAGCAGCTATGGACAACCTTCCTACACCTTC
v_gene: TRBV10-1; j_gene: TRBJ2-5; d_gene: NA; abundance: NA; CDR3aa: CASSDQVQETQYF; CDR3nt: TGCGCCAGCAGTGATCAGGTCCAAGAGACCCAGTACTTC
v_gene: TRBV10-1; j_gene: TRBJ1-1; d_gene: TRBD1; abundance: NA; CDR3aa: CASSPGTGVNTEAFF; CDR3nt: TGCGCCAGCAGTCCCGGGACAGGGGTGAACACTGAAGCTTTCTTT
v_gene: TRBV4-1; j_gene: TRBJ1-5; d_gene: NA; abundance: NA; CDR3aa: CASSQPDGYQPQHF; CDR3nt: TGCGCCAGCAGCCAGCCGGACGGTTATCAGCCCCAGCATTTT
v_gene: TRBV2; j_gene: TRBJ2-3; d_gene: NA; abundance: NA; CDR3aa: CASNPRGRVEDTQYF; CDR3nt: TGTGCCAGCAACCCCCGGGGACGGGTGGAAGATACGCAGTATTTT
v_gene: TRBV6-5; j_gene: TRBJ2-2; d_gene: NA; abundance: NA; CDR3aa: CASSYSAGGAGELFF; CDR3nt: TGTGCCAGCAGTTACTCAGCCGGGGGCGCCGGGGAGCTGTTTTTT
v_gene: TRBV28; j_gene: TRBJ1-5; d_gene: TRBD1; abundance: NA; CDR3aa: CASSKTGGPGQPQHF; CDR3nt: TGTGCCAGCAGTAAAACAGGGGGCCCAGGTCAGCCCCAGCATTTT
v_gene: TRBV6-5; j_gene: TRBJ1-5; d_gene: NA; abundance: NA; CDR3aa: CATQGTFDQPQHF; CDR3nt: TGTGCCACTCAAGGGACGTTTGATCAGCCCCAGCATTTT
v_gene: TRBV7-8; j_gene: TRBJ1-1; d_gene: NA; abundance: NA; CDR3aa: CASSLGGATEAFF; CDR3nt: TGTGCCAGCAGCTTAGGGGGGGCGACTGAAGCTTTCTTT
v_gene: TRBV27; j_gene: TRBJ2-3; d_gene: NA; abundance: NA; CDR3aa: CASSPVADTQYF; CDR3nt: TGTGCCAGCAGCCCGGTGGCGGATACGCAGTATTTT
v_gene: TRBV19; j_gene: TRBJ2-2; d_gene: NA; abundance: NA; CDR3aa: CASSQSNTGELFF; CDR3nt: TGTGCCAGTAGTCAATCGAACACCGGGGAGCTGTTTTTT
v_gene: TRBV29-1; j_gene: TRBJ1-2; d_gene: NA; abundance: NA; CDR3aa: CSVPDSLAVSGGGYTF; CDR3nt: TGCAGCGTTCCGGACAGTCTCGCCGTTTCTGGGGGGGGCTACACCTTC
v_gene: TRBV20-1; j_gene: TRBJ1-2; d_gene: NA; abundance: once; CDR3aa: CSAGRDGYTF; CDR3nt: TGCAGTGCTGGACGGGATGGCTACACCTTC
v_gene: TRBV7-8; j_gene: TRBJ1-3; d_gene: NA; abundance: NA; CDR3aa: CASQGLGNTIYF; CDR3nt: TGTGCCAGCCAGGGGTTAGGAAACACCATATATTTT
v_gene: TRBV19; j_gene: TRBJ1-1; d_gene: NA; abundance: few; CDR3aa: CASSRQGMNTEAFF; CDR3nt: TGTGCCAGTAGTAGGCAGGGGATGAACACTGAAGCTTTCTTT
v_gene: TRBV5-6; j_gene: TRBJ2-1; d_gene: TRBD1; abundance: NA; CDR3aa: CASSVGTGAYNEQFF; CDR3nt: TGTGCCAGCAGCGTAGGGACAGGCGCTTACAATGAGCAGTTCTTC
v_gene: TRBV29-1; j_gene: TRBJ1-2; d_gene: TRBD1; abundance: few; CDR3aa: CSVESKDRGHGYTF; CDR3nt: TGCAGCGTTGAATCGAAGGACAGGGGTCATGGCTACACCTTC
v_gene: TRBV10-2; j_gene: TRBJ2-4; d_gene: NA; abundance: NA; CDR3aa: CASSESTGRKNIQYF; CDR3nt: TGCGCCAGCAGTGAGTCGACGGGACGGAAAAACATTCAGTACTTC
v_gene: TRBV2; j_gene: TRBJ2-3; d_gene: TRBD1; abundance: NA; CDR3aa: CASSYGTATDTQYF; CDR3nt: TGTGCCAGCAGCTACGGGACAGCCACAGATACGCAGTATTTT
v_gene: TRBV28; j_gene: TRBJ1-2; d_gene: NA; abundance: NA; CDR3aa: CASSSAGRGIYGYTF; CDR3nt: TGTGCCAGCAGTTCTGCTGGACGCGGGATTTATGGCTACACCTTC
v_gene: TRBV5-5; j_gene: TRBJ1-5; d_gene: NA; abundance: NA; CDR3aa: CASSLTDAQPQHF; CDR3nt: TGTGCCAGCAGCTTGACAGATGCACAGCCCCAGCATTTT
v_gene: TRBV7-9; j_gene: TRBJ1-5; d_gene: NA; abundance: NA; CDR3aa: CASSLEGVNQPQHF; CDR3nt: TGTGCCAGCAGCTTAGAGGGCGTCAATCAGCCCCAGCATTTT
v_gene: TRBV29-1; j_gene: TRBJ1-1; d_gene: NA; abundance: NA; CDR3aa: CSVTPSRGNTEAFF; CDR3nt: TGCAGCGTTACCCCCAGCCGGGGGAACACTGAAGCTTTCTTT
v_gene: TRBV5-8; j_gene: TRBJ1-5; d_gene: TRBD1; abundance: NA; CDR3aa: CASTLSTGVYSNQPQHF; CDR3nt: TGTGCCAGCACCCTTTCAACAGGGGTGTACAGCAATCAGCCCCAGCATTTT
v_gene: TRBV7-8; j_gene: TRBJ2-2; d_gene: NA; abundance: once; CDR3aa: CASSSYLTNTGELFF; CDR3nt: TGTGCCAGCAGCTCATATCTCACGAACACCGGGGAGCTGTTTTTT
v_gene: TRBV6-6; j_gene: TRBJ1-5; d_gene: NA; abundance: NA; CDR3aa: CASSYSGGVQPQHF; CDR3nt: TGTGCCAGCAGTTACTCGGGGGGGGTTCAGCCCCAGCATTTT